This passage covers 21 T cell receptor beta chains from one sample sequenced in a study of T cell repertoires in cytomegalovirus infection. TCRdb re-analysed the reads in MiXCR, keeping a single row per CDR3 protein. The sample records about 900,000 distinct CDR3 sequences, about a third being singletons. Antigen specificity for these receptors is unknown. The sequences come from cultured CD8+ T cells from PBMCs, collected from culture after CMV antigen stimulation. Every receptor here comes from a human donor in good health (CMV status not recorded). Some clones in this sample may be carry-over from other donors' samples.

This clonotype was observed a few times. This chain connects TRBV6-2 or TRBV6-3 to TRBJ1-1, with TRBD1 matching over 11 bases. V was pared by 4 bases and J by 4 bases, with 5 bases of the junction left unmatched. CDR3 length equals 15 residues. The germline V gene encodes CDR1 MNHEY and CDR2 SVGEGT. CDR3 DNA sequence: TGTGCCAGCAGTTTCGCCGGGACAGGGGGCACTGAAGCTTTCTTT. Protein: CASSFAGTGGTEAFF.

The genes are TRBV6-5 and TRBJ1-5; unclear D gene. There are 15 residues in the CDR3. CDR1 MNHEY and CDR2 SVGAGI come from the germline V gene. V was clipped by 2 bases and J by 0 bases, with 8 bases between them. The CDR3 sequence: CASSYGFGSNQPQHF. The CDR3 nucleotides read TGTGCCAGCAGTTACGGATTCGGTAGCAATCAGCCCCAGCATTTT.

V usage is TRBV25-1 and J usage is TRBJ1-2, with D possibly being TRBD1 (6 bases). Trimming stripped 5 bases from V and 5 bases from J, with 21 bases between. The germline CDR1 and CDR2 sequences are MGHDK and SYGVNS. CDR3 length: 16 residues. The CDR3 loop is CASSFYRELGDYGYTF. The CDR3 coding sequence is TGTGCCAGCAGTTTTTACAGGGAATTGGGTGATTATGGCTACACCTTC.

V usage is TRBV4-1 and J usage is TRBJ2-7; 8 positions agree with TRBD2. J was trimmed by 5 bases and V by 1 base; bases with no gene match: 10. Germline assignment: CDR1 MGHRA and CDR2 YSYEKL. The CDR3 runs to 16 residues. The CDR3 spells CASSQVERGGPNEQYV. The CDR3 DNA follows: TGCGCCAGCAGCCAAGTTGAACGGGGGGGCCCCAACGAGCAGTACGTC.

The V call is TRBV7-3, the J call TRBJ2-3, with TRBD1 identical over 9 bases. The CDR3 is 15 residues long. V shed 4 bases, J shed 5 bases, and the junction held 7 bases outside the gene matches. Germline V gene data show CDR1 as SGHTA and CDR2 as FQGTGA. CDR3: CASSSTGGRGDTQYF. CDR3 nucleotides: TGTGCCAGCAGCTCAACAGGGGGCCGTGGAGATACGCAGTATTTT.

This clonotype was detected ten times or more. The gene calls are TRBV7-2 and TRBJ1-1; tentatively, D is TRBD1 (5 bases). Germline loops: CDR1 SGHTA, CDR2 FQGNSA. Trimming removed 4 bases at V and 8 bases at J, with 8 bases between. There are 11 residues in the CDR3. CDR3 nucleotides: TGTGCCAGCAGCTGGGGCGAGGAAGCTTTCTTT. This codes for CASSWGEEAFF.

This clonotype has more than one count but fewer than ten. V is TRBV15 and J is TRBJ1-4, with D unclear. The V gene's germline CDR1 is LNHNV and CDR2 YYDKDF (reference sequence). The length of the CDR3 is 14 residues. V was trimmed by 0 bases and J by 1 base, leaving 3 bases between them. CDR3 amino acids: CATSRELTNEKLFF. In DNA form, the CDR3 reads TGTGCCACCAGCAGAGAACTAACTAATGAAAAACTGTTTTTT. The full variable domain, completed using reference TRBV15 and TRBJ1-4, is DAMVIQNPRYQVTQFGKPVTLSCSQTLNHNVMYWYQQKSSQAPKLLFHYYDKDFNNEADTPDNFQSRRPNTSFCFLDIRSPGLGDTAMYLCATSRELTNEKLFFGSGTQLSVL.

The chain has TRBV28 and TRBJ1-2; D uncertain. Germline V gene data show CDR1 as MDHEN and CDR2 as SYDVKM. This CDR3 spans 14 amino acids. With 1 base removed from V and 4 bases from J, the gap between germline ends came to 10 bases. CDR3 amino acids: CASSLFRSSYGYTF. In DNA form, the CDR3 reads TGTGCCAGCAGTTTATTCCGCTCATCCTATGGCTACACCTTC.

This clonotype was counted a few times. V is TRBV6-1 and J is TRBJ2-1; D perhaps matches TRBD2 (5 bases). Germline CDR1 MNHNS, CDR2 SASEGT. Trimming took off 5 bases at V and 13 bases at J, with 18 bases between the two ends. The CDR3 is 13 amino acids. For the CDR3, the DNA is TGTGCCAGCAGTACAGTCAGCGGTGTTGATCAGTTCTTC. It codes for CASSTVSGVDQFF.

This clonotype was detected ten times or more. The chain carries TRBV7-6 and TRBJ1-6; 8 bases fit TRBD1. The length of the CDR3 is 17 residues. The germline V gene has CDR1 SGHVS and CDR2 FNYEAQ. V was clipped by 3 bases and J by 1 base; unmatched bases: 5. Here the CDR3 DNA reads TGTGCCAGCAGCTTTCTGACAGGGGATTCCTATAATTCACCCCTCCACTTT. Translated: CASSFLTGDSYNSPLHF.

The V and J genes are TRBV6-2 or TRBV6-3 and TRBJ1-5; weak D call: TRBD1 (5 bases). The germline V gene has CDR1 MNHEY and CDR2 SVGEGT. CDR3 length: 15 residues. V shed 6 bases and J shed 8 bases, with 20 bases lying between them. The CDR3 loop is CASSEDTPLLKPQHF. Written as DNA, the CDR3 is TGTGCCAGCAGCGAGGACACCCCTTTACTTAAGCCCCAGCATTTT.

Comment on this clonotype: It may be a read error: a sequence one base away is much more abundant. The V call is TRBV5-4, the J call TRBJ1-2; D gene uncertain. CDR1 is SGHNT and CDR2 is YYREEE in the germline V gene (reference sequence). The CDR3 has 15 amino acids. The V and J ends lost 4 bases and 4 bases respectively, with 17 bases between them. The CDR3 DNA sequence: TGTGCCAGCAGCATCTGGCAGACACCCTCCTATGGCTACACCTTC. This encodes CASSIWQTPSYGYTF.

This rearrangement joins TRBV15 to TRBJ2-7; TRBD2 is a possible D gene (6 bases). Germline V gives CDR1 LNHNV, CDR2 YYDKDF (reference sequence). CDR3 length: 14 residues. V gave up 3 bases and J gave up 4 bases, with 13 bases separating them. In nucleotides, the CDR3 is TGTGCCACCAGCAGGGGCTTGGGGGGTTACGAGCAGTACGTC. Its translation: CATSRGLGGYEQYV.

The chain employs TRBV7-9 and TRBJ1-1; D gene ambiguous. V lost 4 bases to trimming and J lost 5 bases, with 17 bases between them. This CDR3 region has 15 residues. Germline CDR1 is SEHNR and CDR2 is FQNEAQ (reference sequence). CDR3 loop: CASSSPSDGRTEAFF. The CDR3 DNA is TGTGCCAGCAGCTCCCCCTCAGATGGTAGAACTGAAGCTTTCTTT.

This clonotype was recorded at least ten times. The CDR3 region is CASSLAPGQTNTIYF. Here the CDR3 DNA reads TGTGCCAGCAGCTTAGCGCCTGGGCAGACCAACACCATATATTTT. The rearrangement links TRBV7-9 to TRBJ1-3; D is unresolved. Trimming stripped 0 bases from V and 7 bases from J, with 13 bases between. Germline assignment: CDR1 SEHNR and CDR2 FQNEAQ (reference sequence). The CDR3 loop spans 15 amino acids.

The V call is TRBV27, the J call TRBJ2-1; a weak D match, TRBD2 (6 bases). The CDR3 sequence is 16 residues long. Germline V gives CDR1 MNHEY, CDR2 SMNVEV (reference sequence). The V gene lost 5 bases and the J gene lost 3 bases, with 17 bases spanning the gap. CDR3 bases: TGTGCCAGCAGTCCCCTTCGCGGGGCGGGCTACAATGAGCAGTTCTTC. Translating it yields CASSPLRGAGYNEQFF.

This chain links TRBV7-6 with TRBJ2-7; D may be TRBD2 (5 bases). Germline V gene lookup returns CDR1 SGHVS and CDR2 FNYEAQ. V was cut by 5 bases and J by 3 bases, with 11 bases left in between. The CDR3 extends over 13 amino acids. The DNA for the CDR3 is TGTGCCAGCAGCCCAGAGGGCCGCTACGAGCAGTACTTC. This codes for CASSPEGRYEQYF.

In this sample, this clonotype turned up a few times. The chain joins TRBV12-3 or TRBV12-4 to TRBJ1-3; perhaps TRBD1 as D (6 bases). The CDR3 is 15 amino acids. V lost 4 bases, J lost 4 bases, and 14 bases lay in between. The CDR3 DNA follows: TGTGCCAGCAGTTACAGGGATGGTGCCGGAAACACCATATATTTT. Its translation: CASSYRDGAGNTIYF.

This chain joins TRBV4-1 and TRBJ1-2; D call uncertain. V dropped 0 bases and J dropped 4 bases, with 12 bases sitting between them. Looked up from germline, CDR1 is MGHRA and CDR2 is YSYEKL. The CDR3 extends over 15 amino acids. The CDR3 nucleotides read TGCGCCAGCAGCCAAGACCCAGCAGGCCGCTATGGCTACACCTTC. This encodes CASSQDPAGRYGYTF.

This clonotype showed up many times. The CDR3 DNA sequence: TGTGCCAGCAGTGACATGGGGATTTCGAATGAGCAGTTCTTC. Residues: CASSDMGISNEQFF. The rearrangement uses TRBV6-1 and TRBJ2-1; D remains ambiguous. Germline CDR1 MNHNS, CDR2 SASEGT. Trimming stripped 3 bases from V and 7 bases from J, with 13 bases between. CDR3 length: 14 residues.

This clonotype turned up a few times. V and J are TRBV7-9 and TRBJ2-1; D might be TRBD1 (6 bases). Germline V CDR1 and CDR2: SEHNR, FQNEAQ (reference sequence). V shed 0 bases and J shed 3 bases, with 12 bases lying between them. The length of the CDR3 is 16 residues. The CDR3 loop is CASSLAKDSYYNEQFF. The CDR3 nucleotides read TGTGCCAGCAGCTTAGCCAAGGACAGTTACTACAATGAGCAGTTCTTC.